These 23 T cell receptor beta chains were sequenced from one sample in a study of blood T cell repertoires in COVID-19. The data were produced by immunoSEQ multiplex PCR, yet TCRdb's version contains in-frame clones alone and is incomplete. Of roughly 150,000 clones in the sample, about 84% were seen once. The sequenced sample was PBMCs or T cells enriched from blood (not recorded which). These receptors originate from a young woman who had been exposed to COVID-19.

V usage is TRBV30 and J usage is TRBJ2-3; 7 bases fit TRBD2. The CDR3 contains 14 residues. J was trimmed by 3 bases and V by 5 bases; bases with no gene match: 8. The germline V gene encodes CDR1 GTSNPN and CDR2 SVGIG (reference sequence). CDR3 coding DNA: TGTGCCTGGTCCGAGTTGGGAGGGACAGATACGCAGTATTTT. Its protein is CAWSELGGTDTQYF. Full variable domain (remainder filled in from reference TRBV30 and TRBJ2-3): SQTIHQWPATLVQPVGSPLSLECTVEGTSNPNLYWYRQAAGRGLQLLFYSVGIGQISSEVPQNLSASRPQDRQFILSSKKLLLSDSGFYLCAWSELGGTDTQYFGPGTRLTVL.

V usage is TRBV10-3 and J usage is TRBJ1-2; D is undetermined. Germline CDR1 reads ENHRY; CDR2 reads SYGVKD. The CDR3 contains 15 residues. Deletions cut 0 bases from V and 4 bases from J, with 12 bases between. This chain's CDR3 is CAISESGSGPYGYTF. As DNA, the CDR3 is TGTGCCATCAGTGAGTCTGGCAGCGGACCCTATGGCTACACCTTC.

This clone was detected only once. The V gene is TRBV5-1, the J gene TRBJ2-7; TRBD2 aligns across 10 bases. V lost 4 bases, J lost 1 base, and 11 bases stayed unmatched. The CDR3 consists of 17 residues. Germline CDR1 is SGHRS and CDR2 is YFSETQ. Here the CDR3 DNA reads TGCGCCAGCAGCCCTACCGGTCTAGCGGGAGCGTCCTACGAGCAGTACTTC. Amino acids: CASSPTGLAGASYEQYF.

The CDR3 reads CASSSPRTGSNYEQYF. CDR3 sequence (DNA): TGTGCCAGCAGTTCTCCCCGGACAGGGTCAAATTACGAGCAGTACTTC. The chain combines TRBV28 with TRBJ2-7; 8 nucleotides agree with TRBD1. Germline CDR1 MDHEN, CDR2 SYDVKM. This CDR3 has 16 amino acids. Trimming at V came to 4 bases and at J to 4 bases, leaving 12 bases not matched to a gene.

This clone has only a few counts. The chain recombines TRBV30 with TRBJ2-7, with D possibly being TRBD1 (6 bases). The V gene's germline CDR1 is GTSNPN and CDR2 SVGIG (reference sequence). Between the trimmed V and J ends, which lost 4 bases and 5 bases, there was a span of 15 bases. CDR3 length equals 13 residues. CDR3 nucleotide sequence: TGTGCCTGGACAGGGGCTGCACGTCACGAGCAGTACTTC. Encoded protein: CAWTGAARHEQYF.

The rearrangement uses TRBV12-5 and TRBJ2-1; D ambiguous. Trimming cost V 1 base and J 7 bases, with 20 bases left between them. This CDR3 region has 17 residues. Germline CDR1 reads LGHNT; CDR2 reads FRNRAP. CDR3 region: CASGLGTLEARRNEQFF. In nucleotides, the CDR3 is TGTGCTAGTGGTTTGGGAACCCTTGAGGCGCGACGGAATGAGCAGTTCTTC. The full variable domain, rest sourced from reference TRBV12-5 and TRBJ2-1, is DARVTQTPRHKVTEMGQEVTMRCQPILGHNTVFWYRQTMMQGLELLAYFRNRAPLDDSGMPKDRFSAEMPDATLATLKIQPSEPRDSAVYFCASGLGTLEARRNEQFFGPGTRLTVL.

The rearrangement uses TRBV3-1 (or the pseudogene TRBV3-2) and TRBJ2-3; D gene uncertain. Between the trimmed V and J ends, which lost 0 bases and 3 bases, there was a span of 16 bases. Looked up from germline, CDR1 is LGHDT and CDR2 is YNNKEL (reference sequence). CDR3 size: 17 residues. The CDR3 DNA reads as TGTGCCAGCAGCCAAGACCCCTCATTTTCGCGGACAGATACGCAGTATTTT. It codes for CASSQDPSFSRTDTQYF.

The DNA for the CDR3 is TGTGCCAGCAGTAAGGACAGGGGTTCAGAGACCCAGTACTTC. The encoded protein is CASSKDRGSETQYF. The chain is built from TRBV27 and TRBJ2-5; TRBD1 matches at 9 bases. The germline gives CDR1 MNHEY, CDR2 SMNVEV (reference sequence). This CDR3 comprises 14 residues. The junction had 5 bases not matched to a gene; V was cut back by 5 bases and J by 4 bases.

The chain links TRBV5-4 to TRBJ1-1; D is ambiguous. Germline V CDR1 and CDR2: SGHNT, YYREEE (reference sequence). Trimming pared 3 bases from V and 4 bases from J, leaving 4 bases between. The CDR3 contains 11 residues. The CDR3 protein is CASSSLTEAFF. As DNA, the CDR3 is TGTGCCAGCAGCTCACTCACTGAAGCTTTCTTT.

This chain uses TRBV4-2 with TRBJ2-2; TRBD2 aligns across 10 bases. The J segment lost 4 bases and the V segment lost 0 bases, leaving 8 bases of the junction unmatched. The CDR3 totals 18 residues. Germline values: CDR1 LGHNA, CDR2 YNFKEQ. CDR3 residues: CASSQDLGAGGPTGELFF. CDR3 bases: TGTGCCAGCAGCCAAGATCTCGGAGCGGGAGGGCCCACCGGGGAGCTGTTTTTT.

The DNA of the CDR3 is TGTGCCAGTAGTTCCGCCGCTAGCGGGAGTTGGGAGACCCAGTACTTC. As protein: CASSSAASGSWETQYF. This chain connects TRBV19 to TRBJ2-5; TRBD2 matches 10 bases. The CDR3 extends over 16 amino acids. The ends lost 5 bases at V and 5 bases at J; junction bases unmatched: 11. Germline assignment: CDR1 LNHDA and CDR2 SQIVND (reference sequence).

V and J are TRBV6-5 and TRBJ1-2, with unresolved D. This CDR3 is built from 15 residues. The germline CDR1 and CDR2 sequences are MNHEY and SVGAGI. Trimming took 0 bases from V and 4 from J, leaving 12 bases between them. For the CDR3, the DNA is TGTGCCAGCAGTTACTCGGCTGCGGGCCCCTATGGCTACACCTTC. It yields the protein CASSYSAAGPYGYTF.

This chain connects TRBV2 to TRBJ2-1; D may be TRBD1 (5 bases). The CDR3 consists of 13 residues. Between the trimmed V and J ends, which lost 3 bases and 10 bases, there was a span of 13 bases. Looked up from germline, CDR1 is SNHLY and CDR2 is FYNNEI. CDR3 DNA: TGTGCCAGCAGTGATTTCAGGGAAGGGGAGCAGTTCTTC. It specifies CASSDFREGEQFF.

This chain links TRBV28 with TRBJ2-7; 10 nucleotides match TRBD2. With 1 base clipped from V and 0 bases from J, the junction kept 0 bases outside the gene matches. The CDR3 is made up of 15 amino acids. The germline gives CDR1 MDHEN, CDR2 SYDVKM. Written as DNA, the CDR3 is TGTGCCAGCAGTTTATCTAGCGGGAGCTCCTACGAGCAGTACTTC. Its translation: CASSLSSGSSYEQYF.

The chain couples TRBV20-1 to TRBJ2-1; 9 bases map to TRBD2. After removal of 3 bases from V and 2 bases from J, the junction contained 8 bases not matched to a gene. Germline V gene lookup returns CDR1 DFQATT and CDR2 SNEGSKA (reference sequence). CDR3 length equals 16 residues. The CDR3 reads CSASTIAGVTYNEQFF. CDR3 coding DNA: TGCAGTGCTAGTACGATAGCGGGAGTTACCTACAATGAGCAGTTCTTC.

The chain combines TRBV12-5 with TRBJ1-1; D is unresolved. Germline CDR1 and CDR2: LGHNT and FRNRAP. The V and J ends lost 3 bases and 1 base respectively, with 9 bases between them. The CDR3 has 14 amino acids. The CDR3 nucleotides are TGTGCTAGTGGTTTACGAGAGAAGAACACTGAAGCTTTCTTT. This encodes CASGLREKNTEAFF.

CDR3 DNA: TGTGCCAGCAGGGGACTAGCGGACAATGAGCAGTTCTTC. Translation: CASRGLADNEQFF. The chain is built from TRBV13 and TRBJ2-1; TRBD2 agrees at 11 bases. Germline CDR1 PRHDT, CDR2 FYEKMQ (reference sequence). The ends lost 6 bases at V and 5 bases at J; junction bases unmatched: 0. The CDR3 has 13 amino acids.

The genes are TRBV24-1 and TRBJ1-1; no clear D gene. Trimming removed 5 bases from V and 3 bases from J, with 12 bases in between. Germline V gene lookup returns CDR1 KGHDR and CDR2 SFDVKD. The CDR3 sequence is 14 residues long. The CDR3: CATSGRGLDTEAFF. The CDR3 DNA follows: TGTGCCACCAGTGGGAGAGGCCTGGACACTGAAGCTTTCTTT.

This clone has only a few counts. V and J are TRBV19 and TRBJ2-2; a possible D gene is TRBD2 (5 bases). This CDR3 has 16 residues. The germline gives CDR1 LNHDA, CDR2 SQIVND (reference sequence). Trimming cost V 7 bases and J 0 bases, with 15 bases left between them. The CDR3 region is CASKVDGNTNTGELFF. The CDR3 DNA reads TGTGCCAGTAAGGTCGACGGGAACACGAACACCGGGGAGCTGTTTTTT.

V and J are TRBV19 and TRBJ1-2; D is possibly TRBD1 (6 bases). V lost 10 bases and J 0 bases, leaving 18 bases between the germline ends. Germline V gene lookup returns CDR1 LNHDA and CDR2 SQIVND (reference sequence). This CDR3 has 15 amino acids. The CDR3 region is CATSQRTEPNYGYTF. CDR3 DNA sequence: TGTGCCACCTCCCAAAGGACAGAGCCTAACTATGGCTACACCTTC. Full variable domain (rest looked up from reference TRBV19 and TRBJ1-2): DGGITQSPKYLFRKEGQNVTLSCEQNLNHDAMYWYRQDPGQGLRLIYYSQIVNDFQKGDIAEGYSVSREKKESFPLTVTSAQKNPTAFYLCATSQRTEPNYGYTFGSGTRLTVV.

This clone was seen only once. The chain is built from TRBV7-9 and TRBJ2-7; 9 bases map to TRBD1. CDR3 size: 16 residues. The germline CDR1 and CDR2 sequences are SEHNR and FQNEAQ (reference sequence). Trimming at V came to 5 bases and at J to 3 bases, leaving 11 bases not matched to a gene. Here the CDR3 DNA reads TGTGCCAGCAGCATTCTACCGGGACAGGGAGTCTACGAGCAGTACTTC. It yields the protein CASSILPGQGVYEQYF.

V gene TRBV11-2 combines with J gene TRBJ1-1; 9 bases are a match to TRBD1. There are 15 residues in the CDR3. The germline V gene has CDR1 SGHAT and CDR2 FQNNGV. V shed 4 bases and J 5 bases; nucleotides not matched to a gene: 8. The CDR3 loop is CASSSLRDRVTEAFF. The CDR3 nucleotides read TGTGCCAGCAGCTCCCTCCGGGACAGGGTGACTGAAGCTTTCTTT.

This clone was recorded a few times. The genes are TRBV14 and TRBJ1-2; 7 nucleotides match TRBD1. Germline loops: CDR1 SGHDN, CDR2 FVKESK. The junction had 8 bases not matched to a gene; V was cut back by 4 bases and J by 3 bases. CDR3 size: 15 residues. CDR3 loop: CASSPRQGDHYGYTF. CDR3 sequence (DNA): TGTGCCAGCAGCCCAAGACAGGGTGATCACTATGGCTACACCTTC.